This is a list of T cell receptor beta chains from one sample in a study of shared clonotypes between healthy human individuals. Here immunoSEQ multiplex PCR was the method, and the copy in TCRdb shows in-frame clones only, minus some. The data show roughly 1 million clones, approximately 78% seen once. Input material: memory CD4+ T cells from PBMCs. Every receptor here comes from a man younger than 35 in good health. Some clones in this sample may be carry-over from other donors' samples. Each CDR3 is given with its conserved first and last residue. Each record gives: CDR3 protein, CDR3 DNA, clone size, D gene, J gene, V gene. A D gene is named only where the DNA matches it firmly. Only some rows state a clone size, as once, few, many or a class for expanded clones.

CASQGGVTTNEKLFF TGTGCCAGCCAAGGAGGGGTGACAACTAATGAAAAACTGTTTTTT few . TRBJ1-4 TRBV28
CASSEALSNQPQHF TGTGCCAGCAGTGAAGCGCTTAGCAATCAGCCCCAGCATTTT . . TRBJ1-5 TRBV6-1
CAWSGVYEQYF TGTGCCTGGAGTGGAGTCTACGAGCAGTACTTC . . TRBJ2-7 TRBV30
CASSEPHRAGELFF TGTGCCAGCAGTGAACCCCATAGGGCCGGGGAGCTGTTTTTT . . TRBJ2-2 TRBV6-1
CAWSVGGGNYNEQFF TGTGCCTGGAGTGTCGGCGGGGGGAACTACAATGAGCAGTTCTTC . TRBD2 TRBJ2-1 TRBV30
CASSDIGTRIPTSTDTQYF TGTGCCAGCAGTGATATCGGGACTAGGATACCAACTAGCACAGATACGCAGTATTTT . TRBD2 TRBJ2-3 TRBV2
CASSLSGRAQFF TGTGCCAGCAGTCTAAGCGGGAGGGCGCAGTTCTTC . TRBD2 TRBJ2-1 TRBV2
CASSDRTGGVSTDTQYF TGTGCCAGCAGCGATCGGACAGGGGGCGTGAGCACAGATACGCAGTATTTT . TRBD1 TRBJ2-3 TRBV7-2
CASSLGGLPGAETQYF TGCGCCAGCAGCTTGGGTGGCCTCCCGGGGGCAGAGACCCAGTACTTC . . TRBJ2-5 TRBV5-1
CASSQGVTSGIYNEQFF TGCGCCAGCAGCCAAGGAGTGACTAGCGGGATATACAATGAGCAGTTCTTC . TRBD2 TRBJ2-1 TRBV4-1
CAIRAGNTEAFF TGTGCCATCAGGGCGGGGAACACTGAAGCTTTCTTT . . TRBJ1-1 TRBV10-3
CASSPGDTGGKTQYF TGTGCCAGCAGCCCTGGGGACACCGGAGGGAAGACCCAGTACTTC few . TRBJ2-5 TRBV11-3
CASSIDRTAGYTF TGTGCCAGCAGTATCGACAGGACAGCTGGCTACACCTTC . . TRBJ1-2 TRBV28
CASSSSLYEQYF TGTGCCAGCTCATCAAGCCTCTACGAGCAGTACTTC . . TRBJ2-7 TRBV18
CASSPSGTYEQYF TGTGCCAGCAGCCCTAGCGGGACCTACGAGCAGTACTTC . TRBD2 TRBJ2-7 TRBV6-1
CASSYLAGGGWEQYF TGTGCCAGCAGTTATCTAGCAGGGGGAGGTTGGGAGCAGTACTTC . . TRBJ2-7 TRBV6-5
CASSLSIGGGETQYF TGTGCCAGCAGCTTAAGTATTGGGGGCGGGGAGACCCAGTACTTC . . TRBJ2-5 TRBV7-9
CASSRSNQPQHF TGTGCCAGCAGTAGAAGCAATCAGCCCCAGCATTTT few . TRBJ1-5 TRBV6-6
CASSLSRSKNQPQHF TGTGCCAGCAGTTTATCCAGGAGTAAGAATCAGCCCCAGCATTTT . . TRBJ1-5 TRBV27
CASSQDVTLWAFF TGTGCCAGCAGCCAAGATGTAACTCTTTGGGCTTTCTTT few . TRBJ1-1 TRBV4-2
CASSPLSGRLRGTSTDTQYF TGTGCCAGCTCACCGCTTAGCGGGAGGTTACGAGGGACTTCCACAGATACGCAGTATTTT . TRBD2 TRBJ2-3 TRBV18
CASSSRGQGNTIYF TGTGCCAGCAGCTCCCGGGGGCAGGGAAACACCATATATTTT . . TRBJ1-3 TRBV5-6
CASSLGGTASEGYTF TGTGCCAGCAGCTTGGGAGGGACAGCGAGCGAGGGCTACACCTTC . TRBD1 TRBJ1-2 TRBV5-4
CASSLAVSEAFF TGTGCCAGCAGCTTGGCCGTTTCTGAAGCTTTCTTT . . TRBJ1-1 TRBV5-6
CASSGGTGLGETQYF TGTGCCAGCAGTGGGGGGACAGGGTTAGGAGAGACCCAGTACTTC . TRBD1 TRBJ2-5 TRBV28
CASSPIQAQMNYGYTF TGTGCCAGCTCACCGATCCAGGCACAGATGAACTATGGCTACACCTTC . . TRBJ1-2 TRBV18
CASSSIRGNTEAFF TGTGCCAGCAGTTCCATAAGGGGGAACACTGAAGCTTTCTTT . . TRBJ1-1 TRBV6-6
CASSPRQSDRADTQYF TGTGCCAGCTCACCACGGCAAAGCGATCGGGCAGATACGCAGTATTTT once . TRBJ2-3 TRBV18
CASSSTWNYGYTF TGTGCCAGCAGTTCTACATGGAACTATGGCTACACCTTC . . TRBJ1-2 TRBV28
CASSLGRNTEAFF TGTGCCAGCAGCTTGGGTCGGAACACTGAAGCTTTCTTT . . TRBJ1-1 TRBV5-8
CASAKEGMNEKLFF TGCGCCAGCGCAAAGGAGGGGATGAATGAAAAACTGTTTTTT . . TRBJ1-4 TRBV5-1
CASSLNPGNYGYTF TGCGCCAGCAGCCTAAACCCCGGGAACTATGGCTACACCTTC . . TRBJ1-2 TRBV5-1
CASIHPRNTEAFF TGTGCCAGCATCCACCCCAGGAACACTGAAGCTTTCTTT few . TRBJ1-1 TRBV28
CASSLTGTSNTEAFF TGCGCCAGCAGCTTGACCGGGACATCGAACACTGAAGCTTTCTTT once . TRBJ1-1 TRBV5-1
CASSQEPASGRLVPYEQYF TGCGCCAGCAGCCAAGAACCCGCTAGCGGGAGGTTAGTTCCCTACGAGCAGTACTTC . TRBD2 TRBJ2-7 TRBV4-3
CAARRQGRGQPQHF TGTGCCGCCAGAAGACAGGGGAGGGGACAGCCCCAGCATTTT . TRBD1 TRBJ1-5 TRBV28
CASSQPGTSRWNEQFF TGTGCCAGCAGCCAGCCCGGGACTAGCAGGTGGAATGAGCAGTTCTTC few TRBD2 TRBJ2-1 TRBV4-2
CAITPLDASTDTQYF TGTGCCATCACTCCATTGGACGCCAGCACAGATACGCAGTATTTT . . TRBJ2-3 TRBV10-3
CASSLAGTPETQYF TGTGCCAGCAGCCTGGCCGGGACTCCAGAGACCCAGTACTTC . . TRBJ2-5 TRBV14
CASSVQWDSSTDTQYF TGTGCCAGCAGTGTACAGTGGGACAGTAGCACAGATACGCAGTATTTT . TRBD1 TRBJ2-3 TRBV2
CASSLSGKVHEQYF TGTGCCAGCAGCTTATCAGGGAAAGTTCACGAGCAGTACTTC . . TRBJ2-7 TRBV7-2
CASLRDGANVLTF TGTGCCAGCCTACGTGACGGGGCCAACGTCCTGACTTTC . . TRBJ2-6 TRBV6-6